This TCR beta chain was sequenced during a study of blood T cell repertoires in COVID-19. Study details: From the United States, Italy and Spain came samples of acute and convalescent COVID-19.

CDR1 and CDR2 (germline): LGHNA, YSLEER. The CDR3 spans 14 residues. Trimming stripped 0 bases from V and 0 bases from J, with 5 bases between. In the original analysis: Reference gene primer amplification yielded estimated nucleated cell counts. Using immunoSEQ multiplex PCR, the repertoire was profiled, and TCRdb retains in-frame clones only, with some absent. The V and J calls and clone size were taken over from that table, and D and trimming were inferred from the DNA. The sample lists about 280,000 clones, around 90% occurring once. The chain is built from TRBV4-3 and TRBJ1-1; unclear D gene. The receptor's source is a woman between 50 and 59 years old who had recovered from COVID-19. What was sequenced was peripheral blood. CDR3 in DNA: TGCGCCAGCAGCCAAGAATCGGTGAACACTGAAGCTTTCTTT. Encoded protein: CASSQESVNTEAFF.